The table lists the clone carrying this TCR beta chain with a few counts. The data stem from a study of T cells in Graves' hyperthyroidism and ophthalmopathy. Amplification of TCR beta CDR3 regions was performed using RNA transcripts as template. First-round RT-PCR with HTBI primers amplified the TCR CDR3 region. From the multiplex PCR reads, TCRdb called clonotypes with MiXCR, one entry per CDR3 protein. The sample shows hundreds of thousands of distinct CDR3 sequences, roughly 21% of them seen only once. Germline V gives CDR1 LGHDT, CDR2 YNNKEL (reference sequence). The J segment lost 7 bases and the V segment lost 6 bases, leaving 8 bases of the junction unmatched. The CDR3 is made up of 14 amino acids.

The sample was blood. The rearrangement joins TRBV3-1 to TRBJ2-4, with 8 bases fitting TRBD1. The receptor was derived from a man aged 35 to 55 with Graves' ophthalmopathy. The CDR3 DNA follows: TGTGCCAGCAGTTCAGGGGGCGCGGGGAACATTCAGTACTTC. Translated, it gives CASSSGGAGNIQYF.